Each of the 18 T cell receptor beta chains below was sequenced from the same sample in a study of beta chain features in type 1 diabetes. Study findings and constraints: Shorter TCRB CDR3s, moderately but significantly so, marked every one of the four CD4+ subsets in Type 1 diabetes patients.

The sequenced template was cDNA made from the entire isolated RNA. Data came from immunoSEQ multiplex PCR; TCRdb stores just in-frame clones and leaves some out. The sample has 120,000 to 150,000 clones, 10% to 15% seen once; the top ten hold 1% to 1.5%. These receptors lack a known antigen. The sequenced material came from central memory CD4+ T cells from blood. The receptors here all came from a man younger than 30 with type 1 diabetes.

The sample holds a few counts of this clone. The J gene is TRBJ1-6, the V gene TRBV4-2; possible D gene TRBD1, 5 bases. There are 16 residues in the CDR3. Trimming removed 5 bases at V and 3 bases at J, with 14 bases between. Germline V gene sequence: CDR1 LGHNA, CDR2 YNFKEQ. The CDR3 here is CASSDRQQGYNSPLHF. DNA of the CDR3: TGTGCCAGCAGCGATCGACAGCAGGGCTATAATTCACCCCTCCACTTT.

Notes on this clone: Sequence at one end of the junction differs from germline and may be a read error. This chain joins TRBV29-1 and TRBJ1-4, with no clear D. The CDR3 runs 10 residues. Germline V CDR1 and CDR2: SQVTM, ANQGSEA. This CDR3 is CSVKDEKLVF. The CDR3 DNA reads as TGCAGCGTTAAAGACGAAAAACTGGTTTTT. Filled out from reference TRBV29-1 and TRBJ1-4, the complete variable domain reads SAVISQKPSRDICQRGTSLTIQCQVDSQVTMMFWYRQQPGQSLTLIATANQGSEATYESGFVIDKFPISRPNLTFSTLTVSNMSPEDSSIYLCSVKDEKLVFGSGTQLSVL.

This clone has just a few counts. CDR3 coding DNA: TGTGCCAGCAGCCTCGGTCATGAGCAGTTCTTC. Translating gives CASSLGHEQFF. This chain uses TRBV7-9 with TRBJ2-1; no clear D. The CDR3 covers 11 residues. The V gene's germline CDR1 is SEHNR and CDR2 FQNEAQ (reference sequence). The V and J ends lost 5 bases and 8 bases respectively, with 7 bases between them.

The chain uses TRBV11-3 and TRBJ2-1; 8 positions match TRBD1. Germline V gives CDR1 SGHNT, CDR2 YENEEA. The CDR3 contains 12 residues. Unmatched junction bases numbered 0, after V lost 5 bases and J lost 6 bases. CDR3 DNA: TGTGCCAGCAGCACAGGGGGCAATGAGCAGTTCTTC. Translation: CASSTGGNEQFF. The full variable domain, its missing parts supplied by reference TRBV11-3 and TRBJ2-1, is EAGVVQSPRYKIIEKKQPVAFWCNPISGHNTLYWYLQNLGQGPELLIRYENEEAVDDSQLPKDRFSAERLKGVDSTLKIQPAELGDSAVYLCASSTGGNEQFFGPGTRLTVL.

This clone was picked up a small number of times. The chain uses TRBV2 and TRBJ1-2, with unresolved D. This CDR3 has 11 amino acids. CDR1 SNHLY and CDR2 FYNNEI come from the germline V gene. The V and J ends lost 4 bases and 4 bases respectively, with 4 bases between them. The CDR3 DNA reads as TGTGCCAGCAGTGCACGCTATGGCTACACCTTC. This gives the protein CASSARYGYTF.

This chain joins TRBV7-2 and TRBJ2-6; D tentatively reads TRBD1 or TRBD2 (5 bases each). The CDR3 consists of 18 residues. V lost 2 bases and J lost 2, with 16 bases in between. CDR1 is SGHTA and CDR2 is FQGNSA in the germline V gene. Written as DNA, the CDR3 is TGTGCCAGCAGCTTAATGGGGACGGGAAGGACTGGGGCCAACGTCCTGACTTTC. This sequence encodes CASSLMGTGRTGANVLTF.

This chain uses TRBV9 with TRBJ1-6, with TRBD1 identical over 8 bases. The CDR3 consists of 18 residues. The germline V gene encodes CDR1 SGDLS and CDR2 YYNGEE. The junction had 15 bases not matched to a gene; V was cut back by 0 bases and J by 10 bases. CDR3 nucleotide sequence: TGTGCCAGCAGCGTAGAGGGAGCCCACAGGGGGTTGGGATCACCCCTCCACTTT. Translation gives CASSVEGAHRGLGSPLHF.

This chain links TRBV5-6 with TRBJ2-5; D gene ambiguous. Germline loops: CDR1 SGHDT, CDR2 YYEEEE. CDR3 length: 12 residues. Trimming stripped 4 bases from V and 5 bases from J, with 9 bases between. CDR3 DNA sequence: TGTGCCAGCAGCCGAGACGTGGAGACCCAGTACTTC. It codes for CASSRDVETQYF.

The chain's CDR3 is CASSQDWLRDDEKLFF. CDR3 DNA sequence: TGCGCCAGCAGCCAAGATTGGCTCAGGGATGATGAAAAACTGTTTTTT. The chain employs TRBV4-1 and TRBJ1-4, with a possible D match to TRBD1 (5 bases). CDR1 is MGHRA and CDR2 is YSYEKL in the germline V gene. CDR3 length equals 16 residues. V dropped 0 bases and J dropped 6 bases, with 14 bases sitting between them.

This clone occurred a few times. The chain links TRBV9 to TRBJ2-7, with a tentative D call TRBD1 (5 bases). Germline CDR1 is SGDLS and CDR2 is YYNGEE. The germline V and J ends were trimmed by 7 bases and 2 bases, with 16 bases remaining between them. CDR3 length equals 14 residues. DNA of the CDR3: TGTGCCAGCGATTCAGGGTCAGAGCCCTACGAGCAGTACTTC. Its protein product is CASDSGSEPYEQYF.

The rearrangement links TRBV18 to TRBJ1-1, with 7 bases identical to TRBD1. The J segment lost 7 bases and the V segment lost 4 bases, leaving 3 bases of the junction unmatched. This CDR3 contains 12 residues. Germline CDR1 is KGHSH and CDR2 is LQKENI. The CDR3, as DNA: TGTGCCAGCTCACTCTGGGACAGTGAAGCTTTCTTT. Protein sequence: CASSLWDSEAFF.

This clone came up a few times. The rearrangement uses TRBV29-1 and TRBJ2-3; D is possibly TRBD2 (5 bases). The CDR3 is 13 residues long. CDR1 and CDR2 from the germline V gene are SQVTM and ANQGSEA. V was shortened by 4 bases and J by 6 bases, with 14 bases between the two germline ends. CDR3 coding DNA: TGCAGCGTTGCCGTGGACTCCGGGGATACGCAGTATTTT. This translates into CSVAVDSGDTQYF.

This clone has a handful of counts. The J gene is TRBJ1-2, the V gene TRBV10-3; no definite D call. Germline CDR1 is ENHRY and CDR2 is SYGVKD. Trimming pared 2 bases from V and 0 bases from J, leaving 7 bases between. This CDR3 spans 14 amino acids. In DNA, the CDR3 is TGTGCCATCAGTGAGGGAGGGACTAACTATGGCTACACCTTC. Its protein product is CAISEGGTNYGYTF.

The chain has TRBV5-6 and TRBJ2-4, with unresolved D. This CDR3 has 13 residues. Germline values: CDR1 SGHDT, CDR2 YYEEEE. V was cut by 4 bases and J by 0 bases, with 5 bases left in between. CDR3 bases: TGTGCCAGCAGCCTACAAGCCAAAAACATTCAGTACTTC. Protein product: CASSLQAKNIQYF.

A few counts support this clone. The V gene is TRBV20-1, the J gene TRBJ1-1; D unclear. The CDR3 extends over 11 amino acids. In germline, CDR1 is DFQATT, CDR2 SNEGSKA (reference sequence). Trimming left V 0 bases short and J 10 bases short, with 9 bases between. This chain's CDR3 is CSARDREVAFF. CDR3 in DNA: TGCAGTGCTAGAGATCGGGAGGTAGCTTTCTTT.

The chain employs TRBV7-3 and TRBJ2-3; a weak D match, TRBD2 (5 bases). CDR3 length: 14 amino acids. The V gene lost 5 bases and the J gene lost 6 bases, with 15 bases spanning the gap. Looked up from germline, CDR1 is SGHTA and CDR2 is FQGTGA. CDR3 sequence reads: CASSPGLSGDTQYF. CDR3 DNA sequence: TGTGCCAGCAGCCCCGGACTGTCGGGTGATACGCAGTATTTT.

Many counts were recorded for this clone. V gene TRBV4-1 combines with J gene TRBJ2-7; 9 nucleotides agree with TRBD1. Trimming at V came to 2 bases and at J to 3 bases, leaving 5 bases not matched to a gene. There are 15 residues in the CDR3. The germline V gene has CDR1 MGHRA and CDR2 YSYEKL. The CDR3: CASSQPGQGGYEQYF. For the CDR3, the DNA is TGCGCCAGCAGCCAACCGGGACAGGGAGGCTACGAGCAGTACTTC.

This clone was counted between two and nine times. The J gene is TRBJ1-1, the V gene TRBV7-9; no clear D. The CDR3 consists of 15 residues. Between the trimmed V and J ends, which lost 1 base and 1 base, there was a span of 10 bases. Germline assignment: CDR1 SEHNR and CDR2 FQNEAQ (reference sequence). The CDR3 loop is CASSLGWGENTEAFF. As DNA, the CDR3 is TGTGCCAGCAGCTTAGGTTGGGGAGAGAACACTGAAGCTTTCTTT.